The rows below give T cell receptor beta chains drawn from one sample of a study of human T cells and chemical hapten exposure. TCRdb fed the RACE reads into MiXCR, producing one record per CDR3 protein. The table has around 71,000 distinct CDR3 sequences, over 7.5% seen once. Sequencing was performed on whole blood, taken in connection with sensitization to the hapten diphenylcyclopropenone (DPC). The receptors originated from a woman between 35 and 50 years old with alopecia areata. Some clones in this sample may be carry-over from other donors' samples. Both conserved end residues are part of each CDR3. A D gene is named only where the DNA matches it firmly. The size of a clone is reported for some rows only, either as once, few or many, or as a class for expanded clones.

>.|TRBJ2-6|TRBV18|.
TGTGCCAGCTCACCCGGGCCCTCCGGGTTTAGCTCTGGGGCCAACGTCCTGACTTTC
CASSPGPSGFSSGANVLTF
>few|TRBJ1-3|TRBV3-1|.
TGTGCCAGCAGCCAGATAAGCTCTGGAAACACCATATATTTT
CASSQISSGNTIYF
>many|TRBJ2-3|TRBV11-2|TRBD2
TGTGCCAGCAGCCCCCGTTCGGGGGGGGATACGCAGTATTTT
CASSPRSGGDTQYF
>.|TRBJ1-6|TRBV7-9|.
TGTGCCAGCAGCTTAGAACAGTATAATTCACCCCTCCACTTT
CASSLEQYNSPLHF
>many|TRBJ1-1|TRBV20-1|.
TGCAGTGCTAGAGATGCCAGGAGGAACACTGAAGCTTTCTTT
CSARDARRNTEAFF
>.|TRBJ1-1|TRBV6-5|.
TGTGCCAGCAGTCGACCACCAGCTGAAGCTTTCTTT
CASSRPPAEAFF
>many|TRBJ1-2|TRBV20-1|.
TGCAGTGCTATCTCCTCTGACGGCTACACCTTC
CSAISSDGYTF
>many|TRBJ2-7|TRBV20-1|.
TGCAGTGCTAGAGATAAGGCAGGGCACTCCGAGCAGTACTTC
CSARDKAGHSEQYF
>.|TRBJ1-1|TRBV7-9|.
TGTGCCAGCAGCTTCCAGACAGTTCGTACTGAAGCTTTCTTT
CASSFQTVRTEAFF
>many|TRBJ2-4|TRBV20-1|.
TGCAGTGCTAGTCAACAGGGAAACATTCAGTACTTC
CSASQQGNIQYF
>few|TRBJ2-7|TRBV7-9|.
.
CASSPSGRGTYEQYF
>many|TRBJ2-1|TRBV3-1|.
TGTGCCAGCAGCCAATATCGAGGGAATGAGCAGTTCTTC
CASSQYRGNEQFF
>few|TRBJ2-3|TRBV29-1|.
TGCAGCGTTGAAGTCGGGAGAGGCACAGATACGCAGTATTTT
CSVEVGRGTDTQYF
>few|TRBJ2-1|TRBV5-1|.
TGCGCCAGCAGCTCAACAGGGTCCTACAATGAGCAGTTCTTC
CASSSTGSYNEQFF
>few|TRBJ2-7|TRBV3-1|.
TGTGCCAGCAGCCAAGATTGGGGAGGCCATCTACCCGCCGAGCAGTACTTC
CASSQDWGGHLPAEQYF
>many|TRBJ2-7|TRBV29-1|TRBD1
TGCAGCGTCTCTGGGACAGGGATGTACGAGCAGTACTTC
CSVSGTGMYEQYF
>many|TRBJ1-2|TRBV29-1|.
TGCAGCGTTATACCGGGATCCCCAACGGACTATGGCTACACCTTC
CSVIPGSPTDYGYTF
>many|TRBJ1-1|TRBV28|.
TGTGCCAGCAGTCCCCTAAATACGGGGACTGAAGCTTTCTTT
CASSPLNTGTEAFF
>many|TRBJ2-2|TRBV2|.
TGTGCCAGCAAGACAGGACACTACGCGAACACCGGGGAGCTGTTTTTT
CASKTGHYANTGELFF
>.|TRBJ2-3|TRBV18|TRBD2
TGTGCCAGCTCACCACTGGAGACTAGCGGTATAGATACGCAGTATTTT
CASSPLETSGIDTQYF
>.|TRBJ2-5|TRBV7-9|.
TGTGCCAGCAGCTTGTCCGGGGTTCAAGAGACCCAGTACTTC
CASSLSGVQETQYF
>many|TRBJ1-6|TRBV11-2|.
TGTGCCAGCAGTGTACAGGGCGATAATTCACCCCTCCACTTT
CASSVQGDNSPLHF
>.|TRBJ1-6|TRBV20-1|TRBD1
TGCAGTGCTAGAGCCGGGACAGGGGTTTCACCCCTCCACTTT
CSARAGTGVSPLHF
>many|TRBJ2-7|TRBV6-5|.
TGTGCCAGCAGTTACTCGATATCCAGGGACTACGAGCAGTACTTC
CASSYSISRDYEQYF
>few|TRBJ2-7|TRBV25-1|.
TGTGCCAGCAGTGACCCGAGCAGGGGCTACGAGCAGTACTTC
CASSDPSRGYEQYF
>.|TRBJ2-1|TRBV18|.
TGTGCCAGCTCACCCCCAGGGGAGCAGTTCTTC
CASSPPGEQFF
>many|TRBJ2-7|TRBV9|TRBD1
TGTGCCAGCAGCGTAGGGGGACAGGGGGCCTCCGAGCAGTACTTC
CASSVGGQGASEQYF
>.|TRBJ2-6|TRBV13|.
TGTGCCAGCAGCTTATTAGGGGTTGGGGCCAACGTCCTGACTTTC
CASSLLGVGANVLTF
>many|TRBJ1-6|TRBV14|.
TGTGCCAGCAGCCAAGATCCGGCACGGGACCCCTATAATTCACCCCTCCACTTT
CASSQDPARDPYNSPLHF
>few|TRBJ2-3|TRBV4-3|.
TGCGCCAGCAGCCAAGTCGGGGGCCTGGGGATAGATACGCAGTATTTT
CASSQVGGLGIDTQYF
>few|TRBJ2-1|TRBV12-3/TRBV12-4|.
TGTGCCAGCAGTTCCATTCAGGGCGGCAATGAGCAGTTCTTC
CASSSIQGGNEQFF
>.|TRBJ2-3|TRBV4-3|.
TGCGCCAGCAGCCAAGATCAACCCGGGGTAAATACGCAGTATTTT
CASSQDQPGVNTQYF
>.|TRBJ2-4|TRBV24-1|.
TGTGCCACCAGCGAGGGCCCAAAAAACATTCAGTACTTC
CATSEGPKNIQYF
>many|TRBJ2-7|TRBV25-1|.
TGTGCCAGCAGTGAGCAAGAGTTGAGCTACGAGCAGTACTTC
CASSEQELSYEQYF
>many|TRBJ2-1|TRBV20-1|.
TGCAGTGCCCTTGTCGTCCCCTACAATGAGCAGTTCTTC
CSALVVPYNEQFF
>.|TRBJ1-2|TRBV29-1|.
TGCAGCGTTGGTGATATATCATATGGCTACACCTTC
CSVGDISYGYTF